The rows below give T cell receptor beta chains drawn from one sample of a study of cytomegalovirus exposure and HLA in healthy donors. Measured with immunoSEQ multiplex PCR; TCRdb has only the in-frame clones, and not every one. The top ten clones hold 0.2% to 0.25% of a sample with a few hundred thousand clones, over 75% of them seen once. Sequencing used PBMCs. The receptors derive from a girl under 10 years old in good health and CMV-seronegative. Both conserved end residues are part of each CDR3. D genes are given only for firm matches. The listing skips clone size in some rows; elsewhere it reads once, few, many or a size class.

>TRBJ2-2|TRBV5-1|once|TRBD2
CASSITSGRNTGELFF
TGCGCCAGCAGCATCACTAGCGGGAGGAACACCGGGGAGCTGTTTTTT
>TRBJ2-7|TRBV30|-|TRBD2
CAWTTSGRVYEQYF
TGTGCCTGGACTACTAGCGGGAGAGTTTACGAGCAGTACTTC
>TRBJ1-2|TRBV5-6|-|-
CASSYQGQYGYTF
TGTGCCAGCAGCTACCAAGGACAATATGGCTACACCTTC
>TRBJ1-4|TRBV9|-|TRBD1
CASSAGGSTNEKLFF
TGTGCCAGCAGCGCAGGGGGGAGCACTAATGAAAAACTGTTTTTT
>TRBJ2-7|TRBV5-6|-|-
CASSLKGPYEQYF
TGTGCCAGCAGCCTTAAGGGGCCCTACGAGCAGTACTTC
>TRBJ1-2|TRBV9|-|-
CASSVQGIGGGYTF
TGTGCCAGCAGCGTGCAAGGAATCGGCGGGGGCTACACCTTC
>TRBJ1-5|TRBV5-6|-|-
CASSLLGGQPQHF
TGTGCCAGCAGCTTGTTGGGGGGTCAGCCCCAGCATTTT
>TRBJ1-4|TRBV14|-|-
CASSRPGGKLFF
TGTGCCAGCAGTCGCCCCGGGGGAAAACTGTTTTTT
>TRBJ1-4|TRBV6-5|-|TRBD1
CASSYRTGGGEKLFF
TGTGCCAGCAGTTACCGAACAGGGGGAGGTGAAAAACTGTTTTTT
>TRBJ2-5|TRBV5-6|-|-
CASSLDRYQETQYF
TGTGCCAGCAGCTTGGACAGGTACCAAGAGACCCAGTACTTC
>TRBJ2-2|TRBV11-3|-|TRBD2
CASSPGTSGIPNTGELFF
TGTGCCAGCAGCCCCGGGACTAGCGGAATACCGAACACCGGGGAGCTGTTTTTT
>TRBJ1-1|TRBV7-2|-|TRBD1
CASSLSFSGGRGAFF
TGTGCCAGCAGCTTAAGTTTCTCCGGGGGCAGGGGGGCTTTCTTT
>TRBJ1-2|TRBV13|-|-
CASSLKVGGSYGYTF
TGTGCCAGCAGCTTAAAGGTGGGGGGGTCCTATGGCTACACCTTC
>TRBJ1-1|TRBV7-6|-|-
CASSLTGAFF
TGTGCCAGCAGCTTAACGGGGGCTTTCTTT
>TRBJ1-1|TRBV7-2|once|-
CASSFTGNTEAFF
TGTGCCAGCAGCTTTACCGGGAACACTGAAGCTTTCTTT
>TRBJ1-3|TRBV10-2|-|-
CASSPRQSSGNTIYF
TGCGCCAGCAGTCCGAGACAGAGCTCTGGAAACACCATATATTTT
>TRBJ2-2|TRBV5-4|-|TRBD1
CASSFDRGITGELFF
TGTGCCAGCAGCTTCGACAGGGGGATCACCGGGGAGCTGTTTTTT
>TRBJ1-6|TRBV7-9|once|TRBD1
CASSSGQGISPLHF
TGTGCCAGCAGCTCCGGACAGGGCATTTCACCCCTCCACTTT
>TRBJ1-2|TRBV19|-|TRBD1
CASSIPWDRWNGYTF
TGTGCCAGTAGTATACCCTGGGACAGATGGAATGGCTACACCTTC
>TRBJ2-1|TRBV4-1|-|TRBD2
CASSQARGGANNEQFF
TGCGCCAGCAGCCAAGCACGGGGGGGGGCAAACAATGAGCAGTTCTTC
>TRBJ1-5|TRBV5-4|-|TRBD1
CASSLDAGGPQHF
TGTGCCAGCAGCTTGGATGCAGGGGGTCCCCAGCATTTT
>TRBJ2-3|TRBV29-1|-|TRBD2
CSVEDLAGTQYF
TGCAGCGTTGAAGACCTAGCGGGGACGCAGTATTTT
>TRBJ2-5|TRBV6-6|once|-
CASNKGDQETQYF
TGTGCCAGCAATAAGGGAGACCAAGAGACCCAGTACTTC
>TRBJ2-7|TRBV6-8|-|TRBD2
CASIGSSGRDEQYF
TGTGCCAGCATCGGTTCTAGCGGGAGGGACGAGCAGTACTTC
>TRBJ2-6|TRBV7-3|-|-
CASSSQGGSGANVLTF
TGTGCCAGCAGCTCCCAGGGTGGCTCTGGGGCCAACGTCCTGACTTTC
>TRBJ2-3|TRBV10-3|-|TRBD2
CAISPGGFFADTQYF
TGTGCCATCAGCCCGGGGGGTTTTTTCGCAGATACGCAGTATTTT
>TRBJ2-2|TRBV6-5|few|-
CASRPGDTGELFF
TGTGCCAGCAGACCCGGAGACACCGGGGAGCTGTTTTTT
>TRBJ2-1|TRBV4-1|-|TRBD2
CASSQPLAGGHNEQFF
TGCGCCAGCAGCCAACCCCTAGCGGGGGGGCACAATGAGCAGTTCTTC
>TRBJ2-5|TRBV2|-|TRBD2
CASSEATSGGYWVKTQYF
TGTGCCAGCAGTGAAGCGACTAGCGGGGGGTACTGGGTGAAGACCCAGTACTTC
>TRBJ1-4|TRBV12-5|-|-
CASGSTEEKLFF
TGTGCTAGTGGTTCTACGGAGGAAAAACTGTTTTTT
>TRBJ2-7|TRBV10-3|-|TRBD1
CAISGSGTGVEQYF
TGTGCCATCAGTGGATCCGGGACAGGGGTTGAGCAGTACTTC
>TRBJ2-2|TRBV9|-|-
CASSVAYTGELFF
TGTGCCAGCAGCGTAGCTTACACCGGGGAGCTGTTTTTT
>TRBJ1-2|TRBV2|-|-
CASSAGRADGYTF
TGTGCCAGCAGTGCTGGCAGGGCTGATGGCTACACCTTC
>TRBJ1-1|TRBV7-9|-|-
CASSPPVYTENTEAFF
TGTGCCAGCAGCCCTCCAGTGTACACAGAGAACACTGAAGCTTTCTTT
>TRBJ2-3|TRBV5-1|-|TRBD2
CASSTTSGGASDTQYF
TGCGCCAGCAGCACCACTAGCGGGGGGGCATCAGATACGCAGTATTTT
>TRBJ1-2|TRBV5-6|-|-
CASRDTRDYGYTF
TGTGCCAGCAGGGATACCAGGGACTATGGCTACACCTTC
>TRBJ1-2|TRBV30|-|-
CAWSPSYYGYTF
TGTGCCTGGAGCCCCTCCTACTATGGCTACACCTTC
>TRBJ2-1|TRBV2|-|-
CASSEWRGEQFF
TGTGCCAGCAGTGAATGGCGGGGTGAGCAGTTCTTC
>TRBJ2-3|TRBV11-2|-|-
CASSILTDTQYF
TGTGCCAGCAGCATACTCACAGATACGCAGTATTTT
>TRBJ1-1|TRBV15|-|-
CATQGGVETTEAFF
TGTGCCACCCAAGGGGGGGTTGAGACCACTGAAGCTTTCTTT
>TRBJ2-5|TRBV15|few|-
CATKPGLQETQYF
TGTGCCACCAAGCCGGGACTCCAAGAGACCCAGTACTTC
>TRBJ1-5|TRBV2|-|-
CASRDGQYPNQPQHF
TGTGCCAGCAGGGACGGACAGTACCCCAATCAGCCCCAGCATTTT
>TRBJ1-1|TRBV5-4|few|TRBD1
CASSLAGDRVNTEAFF
TGTGCCAGCAGCTTGGCAGGGGACAGGGTGAACACTGAAGCTTTCTTT
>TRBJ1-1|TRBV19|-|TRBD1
CASNDRDRHSGAFF
TGTGCCAGTAATGATAGGGACAGACATTCGGGAGCTTTCTTT
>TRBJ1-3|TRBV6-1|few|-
CASSGDLYTIYF
TGTGCCAGCAGCGGGGATTTGTACACCATATATTTT
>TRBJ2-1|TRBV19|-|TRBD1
CASRKDQGQPSIYNEQFF
TGTGCCAGTAGGAAAGACCAGGGACAGCCCTCAATATACAATGAGCAGTTCTTC
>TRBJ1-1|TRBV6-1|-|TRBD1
CASSGAGTGDTEAFF
TGTGCCAGCAGTGGGGCCGGAACAGGGGACACTGAAGCTTTCTTT
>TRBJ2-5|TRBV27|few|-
CASGGWETQYF
TGTGCCAGCGGAGGTTGGGAGACCCAGTACTTC